Presented here are 32 T cell receptor beta chains from one specimen sequenced in a study of T cell repertoires in cytomegalovirus infection. TCRdb used MiXCR to reprocess the reads, holding one entry per CDR3 protein. The sample consists of 350,000 to 550,000 distinct CDR3 sequences, about 33% of them appearing once. The sequencing input was PBMCs. These receptors came from a human donor in good health (CMV status not recorded). Some clones in this sample may be carry-over from other donors' samples.

At least ten counts were recorded for this clonotype. The chain joins TRBV7-2 to TRBJ2-1, with 7 bases lining up with TRBD1. Looked up from germline, CDR1 is SGHTA and CDR2 is FQGNSA. The CDR3 covers 14 residues. V was pared by 1 base and J by 5 bases, with 2 bases of the junction left unmatched. The CDR3 region is CASSLDQGDNEQFF. The CDR3 DNA reads as TGTGCCAGCAGCTTAGATCAGGGGGACAATGAGCAGTTCTTC.

This clonotype was seen a few times. The chain is built from TRBV29-1 and TRBJ1-2; no firm D call. Germline CDR1 is SQVTM and CDR2 is ANQGSEA. Deletions cut 2 bases from V and 2 bases from J, with 9 bases between. The CDR3 extends over 13 amino acids. CDR3 in DNA: TGCAGCGTTGAAACAACTGGAAACTATGGCTACACCTTC. It translates to CSVETTGNYGYTF.

The V call is TRBV2, the J call TRBJ2-2; 7 nucleotides match TRBD2. The CDR3 contains 15 residues. Germline CDR1 SNHLY, CDR2 FYNNEI. Trimming at V came to 6 bases and at J to 3 bases, leaving 7 bases not matched to a gene. CDR3 amino acids: CASRGGTIYTGELFF. As DNA, the CDR3 is TGTGCCAGCAGGGGAGGGACTATCTACACCGGGGAGCTGTTTTTT. Combining the CDR3 with reference TRBV2 and TRBJ2-2 gives the whole variable domain EPEVTQTPSHQVTQMGQEVILRCVPISNHLYFYWYRQILGQKVEFLVSFYNNEISEKSEIFDDQFSVERPDGSNFTLKIRSTKLEDSAMYFCASRGGTIYTGELFFGEGSRLTVL.

A few counts support this clonotype. CDR3 DNA: TGTGCCAGCAGGTCGACAGGGTACGAGCAGTACTTC. This encodes CASRSTGYEQYF. The gene calls are TRBV6-8 and TRBJ2-7; the match to TRBD1 covers 7 bases. Germline CDR1 is MNHGY and CDR2 is SAAAGT. With V trimmed by 6 bases and J by 4 bases, 3 bases remained unmatched. There are 12 residues in the CDR3.

This clonotype was seen ten or more times. V gene TRBV7-2 combines with J gene TRBJ1-6; 8 positions agree with TRBD1. The trim removed 3 bases at V and 7 bases at J, leaving 14 bases unmatched. The germline gives CDR1 SGHTA, CDR2 FQGNSA. This CDR3 spans 18 amino acids. The CDR3 nucleotides are TGTGCCAGCAGCTTGAGGGCAGGGGGCGCAGGAGGCAATTCACCCCTCCACTTT. Translation gives CASSLRAGGAGGNSPLHF.

The table lists this clonotype with a few counts. V usage is TRBV20-1 and J usage is TRBJ2-1; no definite D call. The germline CDR1 and CDR2 sequences are DFQATT and SNEGSKA (reference sequence). The CDR3 is made up of 13 amino acids. Trimming left V 1 base short and J 5 bases short, with 9 bases between. The CDR3 here is CSARGRLDNEQFF. The DNA for the CDR3 is TGCAGTGCTAGAGGGCGGCTCGACAATGAGCAGTTCTTC.

Note on this clonotype: No conserved phenylalanine or tryptophan ends this CDR3, so it is likely a read error. The rearrangement uses TRBV7-2 and TRBJ2-7; 13 bases match TRBD2. Germline V CDR1 and CDR2: SGHTA, FQGNSA. Trimming took 5 bases from V and 3 from J; bases not matched to a gene: 4. The length of the CDR3 is 15 residues. CDR3: CASSRGTSGNYEQYS. CDR3 in DNA: TGTGCCAGCAGCCGAGGGACTAGCGGGAACTACGAGCAGTACTCC.

This clonotype occurred a few times. The chain uses TRBV18 and TRBJ1-6; TRBD1 agrees at 11 bases. The CDR3 extends over 17 amino acids. With 3 bases clipped from V and 5 bases from J, the junction kept 6 bases outside the gene matches. The germline V gene has CDR1 KGHSH and CDR2 LQKENI. The CDR3 sequence: CASSPFGQGADNSPLHF. The CDR3, as DNA: TGTGCCAGCTCACCCTTCGGACAGGGGGCGGATAATTCACCCCTCCACTTT. The full variable domain, rest sourced from reference TRBV18 and TRBJ1-6, is NAGVMQNPRHLVRRRGQEARLRCSPMKGHSHVYWYRQLPEEGLKFMVYLQKENIIDESGMPKERFSAEFPKEGPSILRIQQVVRGDSAAYFCASSPFGQGADNSPLHFGNGTRLTVT.

There are many counts of this clonotype. This chain links TRBV7-6 with TRBJ2-1; no definite D call. This CDR3 is 14 amino acids long. The V gene's germline CDR1 is SGHVS and CDR2 FNYEAQ. V shed 0 bases and J shed 4 bases, with 7 bases lying between them. The CDR3 sequence is CASSLAAGYNEQFF. CDR3 nucleotide sequence: TGTGCCAGCAGCTTAGCGGCAGGTTACAATGAGCAGTTCTTC.

The V call is TRBV6-6, the J call TRBJ2-5, with TRBD2 matching 14 bases. Germline V gene data show CDR1 as MNHNY and CDR2 as SVGAGI (reference sequence). The CDR3 sequence is 20 residues long. The V segment lost 4 bases and the J segment 5 bases; nucleotides outside the gene matches: 18. For the CDR3, the DNA is TGTGCCAGCAGTTGGAATTCCGGGACTAGCGGGGGCCCCCCCCAGGAGACCCAGTACTTC. Residues: CASSWNSGTSGGPPQETQYF.

The V and J genes are TRBV11-3 and TRBJ1-2, with D perhaps matching TRBD1 (5 bases). The germline V and J ends were trimmed by 0 bases and 3 bases, with 14 bases remaining between them. CDR3 size: 16 residues. CDR1 and CDR2 (germline): SGHNT, YENEEA. CDR3 amino acids: CASSLDVPEGYYGYTF. In DNA form, the CDR3 reads TGTGCCAGCAGCTTAGATGTTCCGGAGGGGTACTATGGCTACACCTTC.

This clonotype was picked up many times. The chain uses TRBV6-1 and TRBJ1-5; no clear D. Germline CDR1 is MNHNS and CDR2 is SASEGT. The CDR3 covers 16 residues. V dropped 6 bases and J dropped 0 bases, with 15 bases sitting between them. CDR3 DNA sequence: TGTGCCAGCAGAGAAAGGGAAAGAAATAGCAATCAGCCCCAGCATTTT. Its translation: CASRERERNSNQPQHF.

This clonotype was recorded a few times. The chain has TRBV28 and TRBJ1-2; 7 bases map to TRBD1. V dropped 4 bases and J dropped 4; count of bases not matched to a gene: 6. Germline assignment: CDR1 MDHEN and CDR2 SYDVKM. This CDR3 comprises 14 residues. CDR3 DNA: TGTGCCAGCAGTTGGGGGGACAGAGGCTATGGCTACACCTTC. Encoded protein: CASSWGDRGYGYTF.

With respect to this clonotype: One junction end disagrees with the germline gene, perhaps due to a read error. The chain couples TRBV7-2 to TRBJ1-6, with D perhaps TRBD1 (5 bases). The germline V gene encodes CDR1 SGHTA and CDR2 FQGNSA. There are 14 residues in the CDR3. The CDR3 sequence: CDSSFGAKNTPLHF. CDR3 coding DNA: TGTGACAGCAGCTTCGGGGCTAAGAATACACCCCTCCACTTT.

This clonotype has only a few counts. The chain carries TRBV2 and TRBJ2-1; 8 nucleotides align to TRBD2. Looked up from germline, CDR1 is SNHLY and CDR2 is FYNNEI. CDR3 length: 16 amino acids. J gave up 4 bases and V 5 bases, and 10 bases lay outside the gene matches. The CDR3 is CASSPNPGGDYNEQFF. CDR3 DNA: TGTGCCAGCAGTCCGAATCCGGGGGGGGATTACAATGAGCAGTTCTTC.

This clonotype was recorded at least ten times. This chain links TRBV12-3 or TRBV12-4 with TRBJ2-7; 12 nucleotides match TRBD2. This CDR3 region has 13 residues. J was trimmed by 10 bases and V by 6 bases; bases with no gene match: 7. The CDR3 DNA follows: TGTGCCAGCAGACAGACTAGCGGGGGTACTCAGTACTTC. This sequence encodes CASRQTSGGTQYF.

This clonotype showed up just once. V gene TRBV11-2 combines with J gene TRBJ2-7, with 9 bases matching TRBD1. Trimming cost V 4 bases and J 2 bases; bases outside gene matches: 9. The germline V gene encodes CDR1 SGHAT and CDR2 FQNNGV. CDR3 length equals 16 residues. The DNA of the CDR3 is TGTGCCAGCAGCTCCCCCGCCGGGACAGGGACCTACGAGCAGTACTTC. Translation gives CASSSPAGTGTYEQYF.

This clonotype was found a few times. The V gene is TRBV15, the J gene TRBJ2-5; a weak D match, TRBD2 (6 bases). This CDR3 contains 14 residues. Trimming took off 5 bases at V and 4 bases at J, with 14 bases between the two ends. CDR1 is LNHNV and CDR2 is YYDKDF in the germline V gene (reference sequence). In nucleotides, the CDR3 is TGTGCCACCAGCGGCTCGACTAGTCCAGAGACCCAGTACTTC. It specifies CATSGSTSPETQYF.

This chain uses TRBV12-3 or TRBV12-4 with TRBJ1-1; TRBD1 is a possible D gene (6 bases). This CDR3 spans 17 amino acids. Trimming removed 4 bases at V and 1 base at J, with 19 bases between. In DNA, the CDR3 is TGTGCCAGCAGTTCCTCCAGGGGAATCATTTCGAACACTGAAGCTTTCTTT. It encodes CASSSSRGIISNTEAFF.

This chain joins TRBV5-5 and TRBJ2-7, with 7 bases fitting TRBD2. Germline V gene sequence: CDR1 SGHKS, CDR2 YYEKEE (reference sequence). The CDR3 sequence is 14 residues long. With 3 bases clipped from V and 1 base from J, the junction kept 4 bases outside the gene matches. The CDR3 DNA is TGTGCCAGCAGCTGGGACGGGGGGTCCTACGAGCAGTACTTC. Translated, it gives CASSWDGGSYEQYF.

In this sample, this clonotype turned up a few times. V is TRBV6-5 and J is TRBJ2-3; no firm D call. This CDR3 region has 13 residues. In germline, CDR1 is MNHEY, CDR2 SVGAGI. V lost 2 bases and J 3 bases, leaving 6 bases between the germline ends. CDR3 region: CASSYVLTDTQYF. CDR3 DNA sequence: TGTGCCAGCAGTTACGTTCTAACAGATACGCAGTATTTT.

This clonotype was seen many times. The chain joins TRBV7-2 to TRBJ2-5, with 9 positions matching TRBD1. The length of the CDR3 is 18 residues. Germline V gene lookup returns CDR1 SGHTA and CDR2 FQGNSA. V gave up 6 bases and J gave up 4 bases; unmatched junction bases: 18. The CDR3 spells CASSFLPPGQGSPETQYF. The CDR3 DNA follows: TGTGCCAGCAGTTTCCTGCCCCCGGGACAGGGATCCCCAGAGACCCAGTACTTC. Drawing the rest from reference TRBV7-2 and TRBJ2-5, the complete variable domain is GAGVSQSPSNKVTEKGKDVELRCDPISGHTALYWYRQSLGQGLEFLIYFQGNSAPDKSGLPSDRFSAERTGGSVSTLTIQRTQQEDSAVYLCASSFLPPGQGSPETQYFGPGTRLLVL.

This clonotype was detected a few times. The chain recombines TRBV7-2 with TRBJ2-3, with 10 positions matching TRBD1. Germline CDR1 SGHTA, CDR2 FQGNSA. The CDR3 extends over 14 amino acids. The trim removed 5 bases at V and 5 bases at J, leaving 4 bases unmatched. The CDR3 DNA reads TGTGCCAGCAGCCCCGGACAGGGGGAAGATACGCAGTATTTT. This gives the protein CASSPGQGEDTQYF.

The chain recombines TRBV6-8 with TRBJ2-1, with D hard to call. Between the trimmed V and J ends, which lost 9 bases and 5 bases, there was a span of 26 bases. The germline V gene has CDR1 MNHGY and CDR2 SAAAGT. This CDR3 has 17 residues. The CDR3 DNA is TGTGCCAGAAGATCCCGGTCTCTGGGGTTGAACGACAATGAGCAGTTCTTC. It yields the protein CARRSRSLGLNDNEQFF.

This chain joins TRBV6-2 or TRBV6-3 and TRBJ1-2; 9 bases are a match to TRBD1. The CDR3 has 14 residues. The germline V gene encodes CDR1 MNHEY and CDR2 SVGEGT. V gave up 5 bases and J gave up 4 bases; unmatched junction bases: 5. CDR3 sequence reads: CASSLKTGGYGYTF. CDR3 in DNA: TGTGCCAGCAGTCTCAAGACAGGGGGCTATGGCTACACCTTC.

Comments on this clonotype: Being one base from a much bigger clone, this may be a read error. This is likely a read error, given that the CDR3 carries no conserved phenylalanine or tryptophan at its end. J is TRBJ2-5 and V is TRBV11-3; tentatively, D is TRBD1 (5 bases). Germline-derived CDR1 and CDR2 are SGHNT and YENEEA. V was shortened by 5 bases and J by 2 bases, with 9 bases between the two germline ends. The CDR3 runs 13 residues. For the CDR3, the DNA is TGTGCCAGCAGCACAGGTTTTCAAGAGACCCAGTACTTG. This gives the protein CASSTGFQETQYL.

This clonotype was seen more than once but under ten times. The rearrangement uses TRBV12-3 or TRBV12-4 and TRBJ1-6, with D hard to call. The V end was cut by 3 bases, the J end by 7 bases, with 10 bases between. The CDR3 length is 14 residues. The CDR3 DNA reads as TGTGCCAGCAGTTTGAAGGGCGGCAATTCACCCCTCCACTTT. Translated: CASSLKGGNSPLHF.

There are many counts of this clonotype. The rearrangement links TRBV6-1 to TRBJ1-4, with D tentatively TRBD1 (5 bases). V lost 4 bases, J lost 8 bases, and 14 bases lay in between. In germline, CDR1 is MNHNS, CDR2 SASEGT. The CDR3 is 14 residues long. CDR3 DNA: TGTGCCAGCAGTGTTGGGGCAGGGCAGGAAAAACTGTTTTTT. Translation: CASSVGAGQEKLFF.

This clonotype was seen only a few times. This chain links TRBV4-1 with TRBJ2-3, with D unresolved. Trimming removed 1 base from V and 2 bases from J, with 10 bases in between. Germline CDR1 is MGHRA and CDR2 is YSYEKL. CDR3 length equals 15 residues. The CDR3 loop is CASSQGEAATDTQYF. In DNA form, the CDR3 reads TGCGCCAGCAGCCAAGGCGAAGCTGCCACAGATACGCAGTATTTT.

This clonotype was detected a few times. The chain couples TRBV19 to TRBJ1-5, with D uncertain. The CDR3 is made up of 15 amino acids. The germline CDR1 and CDR2 sequences are LNHDA and SQIVND (reference sequence). Trimming stripped 8 bases from V and 0 bases from J, with 14 bases between. CDR3 DNA: TGTGCCAGTTCCCCTTCCCAATATAGCAATCAGCCCCAGCATTTT. Amino acid sequence: CASSPSQYSNQPQHF.

In the case of this clonotype: The conserved closing phenylalanine or tryptophan is absent in this CDR3, likely reflecting a read error. V gene TRBV5-6 combines with J gene TRBJ2-5; maybe TRBD2 (7 bases). The CDR3 length is 14 residues. The V end was cut by 4 bases, the J end by 4 bases, with 14 bases between. Germline assignment: CDR1 SGHDT and CDR2 YYEEEE. CDR3 DNA sequence: TGTGCCAGCAGCCAAGGGGGGGGAAGAGAGACCCAGTACTTA. Its protein product is CASSQGGGRETQYL.

V is TRBV6-2 or TRBV6-3 and J is TRBJ2-1; 11 bases match TRBD2. Trimming cost V 6 bases and J 9 bases; bases outside gene matches: 10. Germline CDR1 is MNHEY and CDR2 is SVGEGT. The CDR3 covers 15 residues. CDR3 bases: TGTGCCAGCAGCCTCACTAGCGGGGGTGGCGGTGAGCAGTTCTTC. Its protein product is CASSLTSGGGGEQFF.